Listed below are T cell receptor beta chains from one sample, sequenced in a study of blood T cell repertoires in COVID-19. Sequencing used immunoSEQ multiplex PCR; TCRdb keeps in-frame clones, though not all of them. Of roughly 150,000 clones detected, 85% to 90% appear once; the ten largest clones hold around 6.5%. Sequencing was done on a sample of peripheral blood. Receptors originate from a man aged 80 or over with acute or convalescent COVID-19. Each CDR3 is given without its conserved first and last residue. Each record gives: CDR3 protein, V gene, J gene.

ASGLLVGYT	TRBV28	TRBJ1-2
ASGAGQGDYGYT	TRBV27	TRBJ1-2
ASSFTGTSYEQY	TRBV27	TRBJ2-7
ASSHNTGDESGYT	TRBV14	TRBJ1-2
ASTVDTVGSGNTIY	TRBV5-1	TRBJ1-3
ASSVMGQNYEQY	TRBV2	TRBJ2-7
ASSLVGGRSYEQY	TRBV11-2	TRBJ2-7
ASIGQGLNRETQY	TRBV2	TRBJ2-5
ASSLVRGVYTEAF	TRBV5-4	TRBJ1-1
ASSFGYPGMNTEAF	TRBV5-1	TRBJ1-1
ASSERDRGNTEAF	TRBV2	TRBJ1-1
ASSEGLAGGPGGAF	TRBV5-4	TRBJ2-1
ASSLTGANTEAF	TRBV7-3	TRBJ1-1
ASSQGGQGGTETQY	TRBV4-1	TRBJ2-5
SVVLGRQGATGYT	TRBV29-1	TRBJ1-2
ASSDRVRGFGNEKLF	TRBV25-1	TRBJ1-4
ASRGGQGGYNEQF	TRBV27	TRBJ2-1
ASSGGLNNSPLH	TRBV5-1	TRBJ1-6
SARAGQNEKLF	TRBV29-1	TRBJ1-4
ASSSGQGASGNTIY	TRBV5-1	TRBJ1-3
ASSLDSGERYEQY	TRBV5-1	TRBJ2-7
AWKVDRGMESPLH	TRBV30	TRBJ1-6
ASSWDRDEKLF	TRBV2	TRBJ1-4
ASSQDPGQGPYNEQF	TRBV3-1/TRBV3-2	TRBJ2-1
ASSPTGTGNTIY	TRBV9	TRBJ1-3
ASSLRDGSGNTIY	TRBV7-2	TRBJ1-3
ASSYAPRSGEKLF	TRBV6-5	TRBJ1-4
ASSFTRGWVSDTQY	TRBV28	TRBJ2-3
AWSPVGGSMNTEAF	TRBV30	TRBJ1-1
ASSWGVAGGGGYT	TRBV28	TRBJ1-2
SGAYGSSEQY	TRBV29-1	TRBJ2-7
SASQGYEQY	TRBV20-1	TRBJ2-7
ASSLGQEMNTEAF	TRBV2	TRBJ1-1
ASSPGLAGAGETQY	TRBV18	TRBJ2-5
AITRQSTDTQY	TRBV10-3	TRBJ2-3
ASSSTGFSYNEQF	TRBV5-1	TRBJ2-1
ASSSGQGLTTNEKLF	TRBV6-2/TRBV6-3	TRBJ1-4
ASSLTGGNTEAF	TRBV18	TRBJ1-1
ASSPGTGGPIYGYT	TRBV3-1/TRBV3-2	TRBJ1-2
ASSRGLQAAMGHTIY	TRBV7-9	TRBJ1-3
ASSYTTTSGVKSSYNEQF	TRBV6-2/TRBV6-3	TRBJ2-1
ASSLVGQMTYEQY	TRBV28	TRBJ2-7
ASSSPGVSTDTQY	TRBV6-5	TRBJ2-3
ASSYRGGNTEAF	TRBV2	TRBJ1-1
ASSPLGQLRQKDYGYT	TRBV5-6	TRBJ1-2
ASSLGGGDTGELF	TRBV7-3	TRBJ2-2